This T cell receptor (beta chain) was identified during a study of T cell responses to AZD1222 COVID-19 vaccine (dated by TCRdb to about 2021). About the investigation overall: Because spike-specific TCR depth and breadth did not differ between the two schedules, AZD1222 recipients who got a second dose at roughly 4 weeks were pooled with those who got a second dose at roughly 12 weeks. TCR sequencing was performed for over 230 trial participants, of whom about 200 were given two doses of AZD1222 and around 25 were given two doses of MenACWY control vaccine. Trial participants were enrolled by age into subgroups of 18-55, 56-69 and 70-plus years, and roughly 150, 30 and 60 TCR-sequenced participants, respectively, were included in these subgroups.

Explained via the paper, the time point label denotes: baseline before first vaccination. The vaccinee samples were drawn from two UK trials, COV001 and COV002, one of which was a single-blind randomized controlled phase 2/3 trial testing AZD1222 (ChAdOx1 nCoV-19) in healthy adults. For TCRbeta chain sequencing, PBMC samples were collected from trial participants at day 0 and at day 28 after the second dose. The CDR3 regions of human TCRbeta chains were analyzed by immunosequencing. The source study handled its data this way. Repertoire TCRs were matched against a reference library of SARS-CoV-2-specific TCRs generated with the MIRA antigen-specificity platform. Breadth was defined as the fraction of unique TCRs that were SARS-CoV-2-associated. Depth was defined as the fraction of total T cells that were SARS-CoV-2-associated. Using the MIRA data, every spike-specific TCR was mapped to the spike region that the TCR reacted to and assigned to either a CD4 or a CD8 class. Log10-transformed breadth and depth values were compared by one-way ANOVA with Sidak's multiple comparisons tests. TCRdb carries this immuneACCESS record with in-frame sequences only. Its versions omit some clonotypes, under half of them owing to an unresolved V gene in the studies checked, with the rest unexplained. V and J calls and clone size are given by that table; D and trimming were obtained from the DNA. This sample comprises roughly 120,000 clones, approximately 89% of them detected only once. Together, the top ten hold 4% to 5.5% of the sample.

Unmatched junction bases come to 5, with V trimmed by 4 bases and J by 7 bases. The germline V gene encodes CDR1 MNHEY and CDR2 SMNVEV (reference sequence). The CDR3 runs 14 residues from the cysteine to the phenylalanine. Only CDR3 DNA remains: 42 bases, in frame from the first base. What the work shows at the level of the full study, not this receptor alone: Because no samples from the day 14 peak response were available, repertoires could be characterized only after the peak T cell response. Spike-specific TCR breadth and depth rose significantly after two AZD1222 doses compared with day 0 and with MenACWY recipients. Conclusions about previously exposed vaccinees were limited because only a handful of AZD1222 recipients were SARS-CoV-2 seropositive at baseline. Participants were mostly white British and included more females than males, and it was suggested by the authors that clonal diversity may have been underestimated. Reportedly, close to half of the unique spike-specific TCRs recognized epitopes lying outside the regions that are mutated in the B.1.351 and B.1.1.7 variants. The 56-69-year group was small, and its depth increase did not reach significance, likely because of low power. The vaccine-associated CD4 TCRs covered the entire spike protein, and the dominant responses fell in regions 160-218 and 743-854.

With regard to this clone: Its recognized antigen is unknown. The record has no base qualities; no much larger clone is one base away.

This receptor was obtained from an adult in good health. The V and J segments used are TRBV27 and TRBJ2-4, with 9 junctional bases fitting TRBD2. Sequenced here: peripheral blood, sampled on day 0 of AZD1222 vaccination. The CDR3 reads CASSSGLARNIQYF. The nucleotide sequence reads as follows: TGTGCCAGCAGTTCCGGACTAGCGAGGAACATTCAGTACTTC.